The 19 T cell receptor beta chains below all came from one sample that was sequenced in a study of blood T cell repertoires in COVID-19. The data were produced by immunoSEQ multiplex PCR, yet TCRdb's version contains in-frame clones alone and is incomplete. The sample includes approximately 89,000 clones, 85% to 95% of them seen just once. Sequencing used peripheral blood. The receptor source for this set is a woman aged 60-75 years with active COVID-19.

The V gene is TRBV7-2, the J gene TRBJ2-1; 12 positions agree with TRBD2. Trimming took 0 bases from V and 3 from J; bases not matched to a gene: 3. Germline V lookup: CDR1 SGHTA, CDR2 FQGNSA. The CDR3 spans 17 residues. This CDR3 is CASSLAASGGGYNEQFF. CDR3 DNA sequence: TGTGCCAGCAGCTTAGCAGCTAGCGGGGGGGGCTACAATGAGCAGTTCTTC.

The chain combines TRBV9 with TRBJ2-2, with D possibly TRBD2 on 5 matching bases. Trimming cost V 0 bases and J 1 base, with 7 bases left between them. Germline V CDR1 and CDR2: SGDLS, YYNGEE. CDR3 size: 15 residues. DNA for the CDR3: TGTGCCAGCAGCGTAGGCGGAGGGAACACCGGGGAGCTGTTTTTT. Encoded protein: CASSVGGGNTGELFF.

The V and J genes are TRBV2 and TRBJ2-7, with TRBD2 as a possible D gene (5 bases). This CDR3 spans 16 amino acids. Germline V gives CDR1 SNHLY, CDR2 FYNNEI. Trimming shortened V by 5 bases and J by 2 bases, and 19 bases separated the two germline ends. CDR3 coding DNA: TGTGCCAGCAGTCAAAGAGGGTATCTGGTTACCTACGAGCAGTACTTC. It encodes CASSQRGYLVTYEQYF. Looking up the rest from reference TRBV2 and TRBJ2-7 gives the full variable domain: EPEVTQTPSHQVTQMGQEVILRCVPISNHLYFYWYRQILGQKVEFLVSFYNNEISEKSEIFDDQFSVERPDGSNFTLKIRSTKLEDSAMYFCASSQRGYLVTYEQYFGPGTRLTVT.

The chain combines TRBV6-5 with TRBJ2-3; D gene ambiguous. V lost 3 bases and J lost 1, with 5 bases in between. Looked up from germline, CDR1 is MNHEY and CDR2 is SVGAGI. The CDR3 sequence is 13 residues long. For the CDR3, the DNA is TGTGCCAGCAGTTATCGGGGCACAGATACGCAGTATTTT. This encodes CASSYRGTDTQYF.

The V call is TRBV2, the J call TRBJ1-6; D gene ambiguous. The ends were cut back, 8 bases at V and 7 bases at J, with 12 bases in the middle. Per the germline V gene, CDR1 is SNHLY and CDR2 is FYNNEI. CDR3 length equals 13 residues. The CDR3 region is CASFQVRNSPLHF. The CDR3, as DNA: TGTGCCAGCTTTCAGGTTCGCAATTCACCCCTCCACTTT.

This chain links TRBV7-9 with TRBJ1-1; TRBD1 might be the D (6 bases). The CDR3 contains 15 residues. Germline CDR1 and CDR2: SEHNR and FQNEAQ (reference sequence). V was cut by 6 bases and J by 7 bases, with 21 bases left in between. This CDR3 reads CASRTLGQGTDEAFF. The DNA for the CDR3 is TGTGCCAGCAGAACCCTAGGGCAGGGGACCGATGAAGCTTTCTTT.

This sequence joins TRBV5-1 and TRBJ1-3; the D gene is possibly TRBD1 (5 bases). Trimming cost V 0 bases and J 2 bases, with 6 bases left between them. Per the germline V gene, CDR1 is SGHRS and CDR2 is YFSETQ. CDR3 length equals 14 residues. The CDR3 nucleotides are TGCGCCAGCAGCTTGGACAGGACTGGAAACACCATATATTTT. This sequence encodes CASSLDRTGNTIYF.

The DNA of the CDR3 is TGTGCCAGCAGCCGGCAGGGTTCAACTGAAGCTTTCTTT. This codes for CASSRQGSTEAFF. This chain uses TRBV7-3 with TRBJ1-1; D may be TRBD1 (5 bases). The ends were cut back, 5 bases at V and 5 bases at J, with 12 bases in the middle. The CDR3 is made up of 13 amino acids. CDR1 and CDR2 (germline): SGHTA, FQGTGA.

The chain couples TRBV6-5 to TRBJ2-7, with 8 positions matching TRBD1. The germline V gene encodes CDR1 MNHEY and CDR2 SVGAGI. This CDR3 is 14 amino acids long. The V gene end was trimmed by 4 bases and the J gene end by 5 bases; junction bases not matched to a gene: 7. CDR3: CASSLNRGYDEQYF. As DNA, the CDR3 is TGTGCCAGCAGTTTAAACAGGGGGTACGACGAGCAGTACTTC.

This clone occurred once. The V gene is TRBV6-2 or TRBV6-3, the J gene TRBJ2-1, with 14 bases identical to TRBD2. Per germline, CDR1 MNHEY and CDR2 SVGEGT. Trimming at V came to 6 bases and at J to 9 bases, leaving 10 bases not matched to a gene. This CDR3 has 16 residues. The CDR3 here is CASSSLTSGGASEQFF. The CDR3 DNA is TGTGCCAGCAGCTCCCTGACTAGCGGGGGGGCTAGTGAGCAGTTCTTC.

A remark on this clone: The junction departs from the called germline gene at one end, perhaps through a read error. The chain is built from TRBV7-7 and TRBJ2-1, with 7 bases matching TRBD1. This CDR3 is 14 amino acids long. Germline V gives CDR1 SSHAT, CDR2 FNYEAQ (reference sequence). Written as DNA, the CDR3 is TGTGCTAGCAGCCAGGGGGAGCGGTACAATGAGCAGTTCTTC. Amino acids: CASSQGERYNEQFF.

This rearrangement joins TRBV19 to TRBJ1-5; the D is unclear. Germline-derived CDR1 and CDR2 are LNHDA and SQIVND (reference sequence). This CDR3 has 14 amino acids. V lost 4 bases and J 3 bases, leaving 10 bases between the germline ends. The CDR3: CASSTIADNQPQHF. CDR3 DNA: TGTGCCAGTAGTACCATAGCTGACAATCAGCCCCAGCATTTT.

This chain joins TRBV11-3 and TRBJ1-2; TRBD1 matches at 7 bases. V trimming: 4 bases; J trimming: 8 bases; junction bases outside the gene matches: 10. Germline CDR1 SGHNT, CDR2 YENEEA. The CDR3 loop spans 14 amino acids. This chain's CDR3 is CASSSGNRGRGYTF. The CDR3 DNA sequence: TGTGCCAGCAGCTCAGGGAACAGGGGAAGAGGCTACACCTTC.

The J gene is TRBJ2-2, the V gene TRBV6-2 or TRBV6-3; TRBD1 might be the D (6 bases). There are 16 residues in the CDR3. V lost 5 bases to trimming and J lost 1 base, with 14 bases between them. Germline V gives CDR1 MNHEY, CDR2 SVGEGT. The DNA for the CDR3 is TGTGCCAGCAGTGCTAACCCGGGACAGAACACCGGGGAGCTGTTTTTT. Its protein product is CASSANPGQNTGELFF.

This rearrangement joins TRBV7-2 to TRBJ2-1; 9 bases line up with TRBD2. Germline V gene data show CDR1 as SGHTA and CDR2 as FQGNSA. This CDR3 is 15 amino acids long. Trimming at V came to 5 bases and at J to 4 bases, leaving 6 bases not matched to a gene. The CDR3 protein is CASSHPSGAYNEQFF. The CDR3 DNA sequence: TGTGCCAGCAGCCATCCTAGCGGGGCTTACAATGAGCAGTTCTTC.

This chain links TRBV6-2 or TRBV6-3 with TRBJ1-2; TRBD1 agrees at 8 bases. With V trimmed by 6 bases and J by 4 bases, 7 bases remained unmatched. Germline V gives CDR1 MNHEY, CDR2 SVGEGT. The CDR3 length is 14 residues. The CDR3 DNA is TGTGCCAGCAGCAGCAGGGGGCCGGTCTATGGCTACACCTTC. This translates into CASSSRGPVYGYTF.

The chain has TRBV6-2 or TRBV6-3 and TRBJ1-1; the D is unclear. Germline CDR1 and CDR2: MNHEY and SVGEGT. The CDR3 loop spans 14 amino acids. V dropped 6 bases and J dropped 2 bases, with 13 bases sitting between them. The CDR3 DNA is TGTGCCAGCAGACCTATTACAGTTAACACTGAAGCTTTCTTT. Amino acids: CASRPITVNTEAFF.

J is TRBJ2-1 and V is TRBV4-1, with D possibly TRBD2 on 5 matching bases. Trimming took 0 bases from V and 7 from J, leaving 10 bases between them. CDR3 length: 14 amino acids. The germline V gene has CDR1 MGHRA and CDR2 YSYEKL. Written as DNA, the CDR3 is TGCGCCAGCAGCCAAGATAGCGTTTGGAATGAGCAGTTCTTC. It yields the protein CASSQDSVWNEQFF.

This chain links TRBV12-3 or TRBV12-4 with TRBJ2-3, with D maybe TRBD2 (6 bases). The CDR3 runs to 12 residues. Trimming cost V 8 bases and J 2 bases, with 8 bases left between them. CDR3 sequence: CASGGNTDTQYF. The CDR3 DNA sequence: TGTGCCAGCGGGGGGAACACAGATACGCAGTATTTT.